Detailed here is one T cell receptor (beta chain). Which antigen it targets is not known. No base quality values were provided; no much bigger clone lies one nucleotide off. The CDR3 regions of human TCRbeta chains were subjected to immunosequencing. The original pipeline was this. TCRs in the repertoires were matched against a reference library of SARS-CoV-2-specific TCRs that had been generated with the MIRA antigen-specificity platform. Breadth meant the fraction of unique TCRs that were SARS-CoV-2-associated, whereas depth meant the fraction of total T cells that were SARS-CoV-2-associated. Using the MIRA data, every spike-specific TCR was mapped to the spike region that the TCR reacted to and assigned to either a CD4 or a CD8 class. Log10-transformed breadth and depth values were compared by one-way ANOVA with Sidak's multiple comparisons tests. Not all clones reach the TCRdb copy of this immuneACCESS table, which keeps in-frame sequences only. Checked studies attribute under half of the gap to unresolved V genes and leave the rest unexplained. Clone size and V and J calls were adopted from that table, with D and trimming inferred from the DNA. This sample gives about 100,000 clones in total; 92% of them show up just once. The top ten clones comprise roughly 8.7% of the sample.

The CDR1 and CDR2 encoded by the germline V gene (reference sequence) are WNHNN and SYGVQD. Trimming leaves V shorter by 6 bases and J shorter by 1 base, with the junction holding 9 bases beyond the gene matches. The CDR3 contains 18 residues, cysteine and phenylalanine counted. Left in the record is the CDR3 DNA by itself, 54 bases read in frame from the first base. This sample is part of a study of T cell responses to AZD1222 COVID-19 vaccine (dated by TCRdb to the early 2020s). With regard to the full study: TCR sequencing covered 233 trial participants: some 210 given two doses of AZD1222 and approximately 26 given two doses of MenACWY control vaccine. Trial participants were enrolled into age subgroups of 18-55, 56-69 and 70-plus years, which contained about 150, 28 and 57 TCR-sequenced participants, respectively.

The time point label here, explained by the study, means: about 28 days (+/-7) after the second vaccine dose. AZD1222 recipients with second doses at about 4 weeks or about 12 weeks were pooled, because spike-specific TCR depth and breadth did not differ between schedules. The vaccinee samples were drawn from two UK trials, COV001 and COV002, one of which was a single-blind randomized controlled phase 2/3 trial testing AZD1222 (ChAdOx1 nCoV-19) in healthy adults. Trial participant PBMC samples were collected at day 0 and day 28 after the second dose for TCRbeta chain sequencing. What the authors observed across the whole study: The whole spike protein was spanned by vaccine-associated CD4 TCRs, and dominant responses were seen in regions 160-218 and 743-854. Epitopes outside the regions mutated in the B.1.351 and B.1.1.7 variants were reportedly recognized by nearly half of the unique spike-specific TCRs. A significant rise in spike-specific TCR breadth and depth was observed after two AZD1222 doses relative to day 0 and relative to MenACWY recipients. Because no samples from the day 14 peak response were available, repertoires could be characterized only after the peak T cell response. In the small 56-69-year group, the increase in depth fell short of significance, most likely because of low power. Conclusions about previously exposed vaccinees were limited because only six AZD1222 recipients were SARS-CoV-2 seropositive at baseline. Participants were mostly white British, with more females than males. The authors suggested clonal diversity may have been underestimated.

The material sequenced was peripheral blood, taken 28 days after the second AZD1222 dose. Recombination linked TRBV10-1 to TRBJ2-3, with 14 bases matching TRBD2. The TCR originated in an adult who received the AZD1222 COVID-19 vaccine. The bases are TGCGCCAGCAGCCCGGGACTAGCGGGGGAGTATGGCACAGATACGCAGTATTTT. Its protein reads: CASSPGLAGEYGTDTQYF.